This TCR beta chain stems from a study of OX40 agonist ivuxolimab in advanced cancers. A note on the overall study: Ivuxolimab was an agonistic, fully human IgG2 monoclonal antibody directed against OX40 (CD134), a costimulatory receptor. Intravenous ivuxolimab was administered to patients every 2 weeks at six dose levels: 0.01, 0.1, 0.3, 1.5, 3 and 10 mg/kg. Among the approximately 50 dose-escalation patients, 19 had hepatocellular carcinoma, some 15 melanoma, 9 renal cell carcinoma and 9 head and neck cancer. In the dose-escalation cohort, 82.7% of patients were male, and the mean age was roughly 60 years, with a range of roughly 20 to 79. Prior anti-PD-1, anti-PD-L1 or anti-CTLA-4 therapy was permitted, and roughly two fifths of dose-escalation patients had received checkpoint inhibitors. Three dose-escalation patients achieved partial responses, one with hepatocellular carcinoma and two with cutaneous melanoma. The purpose of peripheral TCRbeta sequencing was to test whether ivuxolimab changed TCR sequence diversity and led to clonal T-cell expansion. The monotherapy dose-escalation portion (N of about 57 patients) of the phase I ivuxolimab trial is reported in the paper. Study-wide conclusions, independent of this receptor: At doses of 0.1 to 3.0 mg/kg, clonal expansion of both CD4+ and CD8+ T cells in blood was seen between baseline and week 6. After ivuxolimab, more expanded clones were found on average in CD8+ T cells than in CD4+ T cells. In the 0.1-3.0 mg/kg groups, partial responders had among the lowest normalized peripheral clonal expansion, particularly in CD8+ T cells. Low levels of normalized T-cell clonal expansion were also shown by some nonresponding patients. The antigen specificity of the clonally expanded peripheral T cells was not determined.

The trial excluded patients who had a history of autoimmune disease or were on systemic immunosuppression. Peripheral blood for TCR sequencing was collected from all dose cohorts at baseline, on cycle 4 day 1, and on cycle 7 day 1. The samples were drawn from a first-in-human, open-label, multicenter phase I dose-escalation trial of ivuxolimab. Adults with locally advanced or metastatic head and neck squamous cell, hepatocellular, melanoma or renal cell carcinoma were enrolled in the trial. Before TCR sequencing, CD4+ T cells and CD8+ T cells were sorted from peripheral blood as separate populations. CDR1 SQVTM and CDR2 ANQGSEA are derived from the germline V gene. A distance of 14 bases separates the germline ends of V and J, which lose 5 bases and 4 bases respectively. Its CDR3 holds 13 amino acids, cysteine through phenylalanine. CDR3 DNA is the only sequence kept; it has 39 bases, read in frame from the first base.

Genomic DNA was extracted from sorted cells for sequencing of the TCRbeta CDR3 region. The immunoSEQ Assay was used for sequencing of TCRbeta CDR3 regions. TCRdb's version of the immuneACCESS table is confined to in-frame rearrangements and falls short of the full clone set. An unresolved V gene accounts for under half of the shortfall where checked; the remainder is of unknown origin. The table for this sample lists around 92,000 clones; around 94% of them were counted only once. About 0.18% of the sample belongs to the ten largest clones. On this clone itself: What antigen it recognizes has not been identified. No base quality values were provided; no much bigger clone lies one nucleotide off.

Specimen: CD4+ or CD8+ T cells sorted from blood, collected in a trial of the OX40 agonist ivuxolimab. This clonotype was sampled from an adult with an advanced solid tumor such as melanoma, head and neck, liver or kidney cancer. The chain links TRBV29-1 with TRBJ1-1, with TRBD1 as a weak D call on 6 bases. The nucleotide sequence reads TGCAGCGTTACCCTGGGGGCGGGCACTGAAGCTTTCTTT. Translation gives CSVTLGAGTEAFF.